These 10 T cell receptor beta chains were all obtained from the same sample, sequenced in a study of metastatic and nonmetastatic thyroid tumors. Thyroid surgery took place with no prior treatment in any patient. TCRdb ran MiXCR on the PCR reads. The table lists tens of thousands of clones, about 26% of them singletons. Input material: blood. These receptors came from a female donor with papillary thyroid cancer or a benign thyroid nodule (not recorded which). Some clones in this sample may be carry-over from other donors' samples.

The genes are TRBV4-1 and TRBJ2-7, with D perhaps matching TRBD1 (7 bases). Trimming removed 0 bases from V and 4 bases from J, with 13 bases in between. In germline, CDR1 is MGHRA, CDR2 YSYEKL. The CDR3 sequence is 15 residues long. As DNA, the CDR3 is TGCGCCAGCAGCCAAGAAACCAGGGGGGCTTACGAGCAGTACTTC. This codes for CASSQETRGAYEQYF.

There are a few counts of this clone. The chain uses TRBV11-3 and TRBJ2-5, with D possibly matching TRBD1 (6 bases). The germline V and J ends were trimmed by 1 base and 1 base, with 16 bases remaining between them. Germline CDR1 is SGHNT and CDR2 is YENEEA. CDR3 length: 17 residues. The CDR3 region has the DNA TGTGCCAGCAGCTTAGGCCTAACCCGGACAGCCCAAGAGACCCAGTACTTC. Protein sequence: CASSLGLTRTAQETQYF.

The chain recombines TRBV12-3 or TRBV12-4 with TRBJ2-1; no definite D call. This CDR3 comprises 12 residues. Trimming took off 1 base at V and 7 bases at J, with 5 bases between the two ends. The CDR3 protein is CASSLGQNEQFF. The CDR3 coding sequence is TGTGCCAGCAGTTTAGGACAAAATGAGCAGTTCTTC.

The rearrangement joins TRBV6-1 to TRBJ1-6; maybe TRBD1 (6 bases). With 5 bases removed from V and 15 bases from J, the gap between germline ends came to 20 bases. The CDR3 totals 14 residues. Germline V lookup: CDR1 MNHNS, CDR2 SASEGT. The CDR3 is CASSSLGGANVLHF. The CDR3 DNA follows: TGTGCCAGCAGTAGCCTGGGGGGCGCCAACGTCCTCCACTTT.

Turning to this clone: Compared with germline, one end of the junction differs, possibly owing to a read error. The chain carries TRBV6-2 or TRBV6-3 and TRBJ2-4, with 8 bases that match TRBD2. Germline CDR1 is MNHEY and CDR2 is SVGEGT. The CDR3 extends over 19 amino acids. DNA for the CDR3: TGTGCCAGCAGTTACGGTGTAGCGGGACTCCTACACACCAAAAACATTAAGTACTTC. Amino acid sequence: CASSYGVAGLLHTKNIKYF.

The gene calls are TRBV12-3 or TRBV12-4 and TRBJ1-5; the D is unclear. Between the trimmed V and J ends, which lost 3 bases and 5 bases, there was a span of 11 bases. The length of the CDR3 is 14 residues. CDR3 sequence reads: CASSFYGEHQPQHF. The DNA of the CDR3 is TGTGCCAGCAGTTTTTACGGGGAGCATCAGCCCCAGCATTTT.

Many counts were recorded for this clone. This chain links TRBV5-1 with TRBJ1-3, with D hard to call. Trimming stripped 0 bases from V and 3 bases from J, with 7 bases between. The CDR3 is 14 residues long. Germline V CDR1 and CDR2: SGHRS, YFSETQ. CDR3 DNA: TGCGCCAGCAGCTTGGACAGATTTGGAAACACCATATATTTT. Translation gives CASSLDRFGNTIYF.

This clone was counted many times. The junction departs from the called germline gene at one end, perhaps through a read error. The chain joins TRBV7-7 to TRBJ2-2, with 7 bases matching TRBD2. The CDR3 covers 16 residues. Germline V lookup: CDR1 SSHAT, CDR2 FNYEAQ (reference sequence). The chain's CDR3 is CASSLEGLAVTGELFF. The CDR3 DNA follows: TGTGCTAGCAGCTTAGAAGGTCTAGCGGTGACCGGGGAGCTGTTTTTT.

The sample holds many counts of this clone. The rearrangement joins TRBV10-3 to TRBJ1-1, with D unclear. Germline V gene lookup returns CDR1 ENHRY and CDR2 SYGVKD. V was cut by 2 bases and J by 1 base, with 8 bases left in between. The CDR3 has 14 amino acids. The CDR3 nucleotides read TGTGCCATCAGTGAGAGGAAAGGGAACACTGAAGCTTTCTTT. Its protein product is CAISERKGNTEAFF.

In nucleotides, the CDR3 is TGTGCCAGCAGCGGACAGACAGGAAACAATGAGCAGTTCTTC. Amino acid sequence: CASSGQTGNNEQFF. The chain recombines TRBV7-3 with TRBJ2-1; maybe TRBD1 (6 bases). CDR1 and CDR2 (germline): SGHTA, FQGTGA. The CDR3 spans 14 residues. V was clipped by 5 bases and J by 5 bases, with 13 bases between them.